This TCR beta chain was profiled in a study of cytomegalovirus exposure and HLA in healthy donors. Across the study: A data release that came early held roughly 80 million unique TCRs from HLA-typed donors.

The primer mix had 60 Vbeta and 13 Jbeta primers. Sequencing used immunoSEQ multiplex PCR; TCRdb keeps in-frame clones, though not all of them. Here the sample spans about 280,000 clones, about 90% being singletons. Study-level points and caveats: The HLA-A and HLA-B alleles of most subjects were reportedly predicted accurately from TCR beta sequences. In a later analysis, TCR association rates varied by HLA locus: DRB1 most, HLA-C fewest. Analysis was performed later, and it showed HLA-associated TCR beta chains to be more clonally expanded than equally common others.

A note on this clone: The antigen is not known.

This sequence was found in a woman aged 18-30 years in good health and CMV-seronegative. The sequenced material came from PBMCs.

The CDR3 sequence is CASSPIGTSSPGGTDTQYF. Here the CDR3 DNA reads TGCGCCAGCAGCCCCATCGGGACTAGCAGCCCCGGGGGCACAGATACGCAGTATTTT. This chain uses TRBV5-1 with TRBJ2-3; 9 nucleotides line up with TRBD2. Germline V gene sequence: CDR1 SGHRS, CDR2 YFSETQ. V lost 4 bases and J lost 1; bases outside the gene matches: 16. The CDR3 totals 19 residues.